The subject of this entry is one T cell receptor (beta chain). Authors' data handling: Reference gene primer amplification gave nucleated cell count estimates. The method was immunoSEQ multiplex PCR; TCRdb's version includes in-frame clones alone and lacks a portion of them. The DNA was the basis for D and trimming; V, J and clone size are from that table. This table has 230,000 or so clones, 85% to 90% appearing once. This sample is part of a study of blood T cell repertoires in COVID-19. About the research overall: COVID-19 samples, acute and convalescent, were from the United States, Italy and Spain. The cDNA or gDNA used as material had been derived from T cells, B-cell-depleted T cells, or PBMCs.

Per germline, CDR1 SNHLY and CDR2 FYNNEI. The length of the CDR3 is 13 residues. V was trimmed by 4 bases and J by 4 bases, leaving 10 bases between them. Sample: peripheral blood. The chain uses TRBV2 and TRBJ1-2; D is undetermined. The source is a woman between 55 and 75 years old with COVID-19, enrolled during active disease. The CDR3 is CASSVVEAYGYTF. As DNA, the CDR3 is TGTGCCAGCAGTGTAGTTGAGGCCTATGGCTACACCTTC.